These 29 T cell receptor beta chains came from one sample sequenced in a study of blood T cells in healthy people across ages. Together with a sample-barcoded 5' primer, a J-beta primer mix was included in a second PCR lasting roughly 6 to 12 cycles. Each CDR3 protein is one row after TCRdb ran MiXCR on the 5' RACE reads. The sample contains about 580,000 distinct CDR3 sequences, around 48% of which appear only once. The sample comprised blood. These receptors were obtained from an elderly man in good health.

This chain links TRBV29-1 with TRBJ2-5; D may match TRBD1 or TRBD2 (5 bases each). Germline CDR1 and CDR2: SQVTM and ANQGSEA. V lost 6 bases, J lost 4 bases, and 12 bases lay in between. The CDR3 is made up of 12 amino acids. This CDR3 reads CSVQGGGETQYF. In nucleotides, the CDR3 is TGCAGCGTGCAGGGTGGGGGAGAGACCCAGTACTTC. The whole variable domain, filled in from reference TRBV29-1 and TRBJ2-5, reads SAVISQKPSRDICQRGTSLTIQCQVDSQVTMMFWYRQQPGQSLTLIATANQGSEATYESGFVIDKFPISRPNLTFSTLTVSNMSPEDSSIYLCSVQGGGETQYFGPGTRLLVL.

This clonotype was seen a handful of times. V usage is TRBV7-3 and J usage is TRBJ2-1; 7 bases are a match to TRBD2. The CDR3 runs to 18 residues. The V gene end was trimmed by 5 bases and the J gene end by 5 bases; junction bases not matched to a gene: 18. Looked up from germline, CDR1 is SGHTA and CDR2 is FQGTGA. The CDR3 sequence: CASSGSGIGSVKNNEQFF. Written as DNA, the CDR3 is TGTGCCAGCAGCGGGAGCGGGATAGGGTCTGTAAAAAACAATGAGCAGTTCTTC.

The chain uses TRBV29-1 and TRBJ2-1; 8 bases map to TRBD2. The germline CDR1 and CDR2 sequences are SQVTM and ANQGSEA. The CDR3 length is 15 residues. The ends lost 4 bases at V and 5 bases at J; junction bases unmatched: 10. CDR3 DNA sequence: TGCAGCGTTGGATTATCGGGAGGGAACCACAATGAGCAGTTCTTC. It codes for CSVGLSGGNHNEQFF.

The chain links TRBV7-9 to TRBJ2-3, with 7 bases matching TRBD2. Per the germline V gene, CDR1 is SEHNR and CDR2 is FQNEAQ (reference sequence). The CDR3 consists of 16 residues. V shed 5 bases, J shed 2 bases, and the junction held 10 bases outside the gene matches. CDR3 residues: CASSTPLGGNTDTQYF. Written as DNA, the CDR3 is TGTGCCAGCAGCACGCCTCTCGGGGGGAACACAGATACGCAGTATTTT.

CDR3 in amino acids: CASRTPASTYNEQFF. CDR3 in DNA: TGTGCCAGCAGGACCCCCGCTAGCACATACAATGAGCAGTTCTTC. The chain links TRBV28 to TRBJ2-1; TRBD2 might be the D (5 bases). Between the trimmed V and J ends, which lost 6 bases and 4 bases, there was a span of 16 bases. The CDR3 is 15 amino acids. Germline CDR1 is MDHEN and CDR2 is SYDVKM.

The chain combines TRBV4-2 with TRBJ1-1; the match to TRBD1 covers 10 bases. The CDR3 runs to 17 residues. V shed 2 bases and J 0 bases; nucleotides not matched to a gene: 6. The V gene's germline CDR1 is LGHNA and CDR2 YNFKEQ. CDR3 region: CASSQPGTGVMNTEAFF. CDR3 DNA sequence: TGTGCCAGCAGCCAACCTGGGACAGGGGTCATGAACACTGAAGCTTTCTTT.

V gene TRBV5-1 combines with J gene TRBJ2-5; TRBD2 matches at 14 bases. TRBJ2-7 explains the end of the DNA better; the J call may be wrong. Germline loops: CDR1 SGHRS, CDR2 YFSETQ. This CDR3 is 18 amino acids long. The CDR3 is CASSTDRTSGGSIYEQYF. The CDR3 DNA reads as TGCGCCAGCAGCACGGACCGGACTAGCGGGGGGAGTATATACGAGCAGTACTTC.

J is TRBJ2-4 and V is TRBV27, with 7 positions matching TRBD2. The last part of the DNA fits TRBJ2-7 better; the J call may be wrong. The germline CDR1 and CDR2 sequences are MNHEY and SMNVEV (reference sequence). This CDR3 has 13 residues. CDR3 nucleotides: TGTGCCAGCAGTTTAGCGGGAGTCAACGAGCAGTACTTC. Amino acids: CASSLAGVNEQYF.

The J gene is TRBJ2-7, the V gene TRBV5-1; 9 nucleotides align to TRBD1. CDR1 SGHRS and CDR2 YFSETQ come from the germline V gene. The trim removed 4 bases at V and 2 bases at J, leaving 4 bases unmatched. The CDR3 consists of 14 residues. As DNA, the CDR3 is TGCGCCAGCAGCACGGGACAGGGTCCCTACGAGCAGTACTTC. Residues: CASSTGQGPYEQYF.

The sample holds a few counts of this clonotype. In DNA form, the CDR3 reads TGCAGTGCTAGTCGGGTGGGCTGGGGGAATGAGCAGTTCTTC. Translating it yields CSASRVGWGNEQFF. The V gene is TRBV20-1, the J gene TRBJ2-1; either TRBD1 or TRBD2 may fit D (5 bases each). CDR3 length equals 14 residues. CDR1 is DFQATT and CDR2 is SNEGSKA in the germline V gene (reference sequence). Trimming removed 3 bases at V and 7 bases at J, with 16 bases between.

This chain connects TRBV4-1 to TRBJ1-2; D remains ambiguous. The CDR3 extends over 13 amino acids. The V gene lost 0 bases and the J gene lost 4 bases, with 6 bases spanning the gap. Per germline, CDR1 MGHRA and CDR2 YSYEKL. The DNA of the CDR3 is TGCGCCAGCAGCCAAGACGTACCCTATGGCTACACCTTC. Translated, it gives CASSQDVPYGYTF.

There are a few counts of this clonotype. The chain combines TRBV5-1 with TRBJ1-5; D remains unclear. Germline assignment: CDR1 SGHRS and CDR2 YFSETQ. This CDR3 region has 13 residues. V was clipped by 7 bases and J by 6 bases, with 14 bases between them. This CDR3 reads CASAGEGGQPQHF. CDR3 sequence (DNA): TGCGCCAGCGCCGGGGAGGGCGGTCAGCCCCAGCATTTT. Looking up the rest from reference TRBV5-1 and TRBJ1-5 gives the full variable domain: KAGVTQTPRYLIKTRGQQVTLSCSPISGHRSVSWYQQTPGQGLQFLFEYFSETQRNKGNFPGRFSGRQFSNSRSEMNVSTLELGDSALYLCASAGEGGQPQHFGDGTRLSIL.

The chain has TRBV7-9 and TRBJ2-5, with D possibly matching TRBD2 (5 bases). This CDR3 comprises 12 residues. The V end was cut by 3 bases, the J end by 12 bases, with 14 bases between. Looked up from germline, CDR1 is SEHNR and CDR2 is FQNEAQ (reference sequence). Written as DNA, the CDR3 is TGTGCCAGCAGCTTGGTTCGGGGTAACGAGTACTTC. This codes for CASSLVRGNEYF.

The rearrangement joins TRBV25-1 to TRBJ2-3, with D perhaps being TRBD1 or TRBD2 (5 bases each). Trimming removed 1 base from V and 0 bases from J, with 8 bases in between. The CDR3 covers 15 residues. Looked up from germline, CDR1 is MGHDK and CDR2 is SYGVNS. CDR3 sequence reads: CASSEWDASTDTQYF. CDR3 nucleotide sequence: TGTGCCAGCAGTGAATGGGACGCCAGCACAGATACGCAGTATTTT.

The V and J genes are TRBV12-5 and TRBJ2-7; TRBD2 agrees at 10 bases. In germline, CDR1 is LGHNT, CDR2 FRNRAP. The CDR3 length is 18 residues. With V trimmed by 1 base and J by 1 base, 10 bases remained unmatched. The CDR3 loop is CASGLAVGGLADSYEQYF. Here the CDR3 DNA reads TGTGCTAGTGGTTTGGCCGTGGGAGGACTAGCGGATTCCTACGAGCAGTACTTC.

In this sample, this clonotype turned up a few times. CDR3 amino acids: CASSLGGTGGGKTQYF. The DNA for the CDR3 is TGCGCCAGCAGCTTGGGCGGCACAGGGGGCGGAAAGACCCAGTACTTC. The rearrangement links TRBV5-1 to TRBJ2-5; 9 nucleotides line up with TRBD1. V gave up 0 bases and J gave up 6 bases; unmatched junction bases: 9. The CDR3 contains 16 residues. Per the germline V gene, CDR1 is SGHRS and CDR2 is YFSETQ.

The chain recombines TRBV20-1 with TRBJ1-2, with a tentative D call TRBD1 (5 bases). V lost 6 bases and J lost 7, with 15 bases in between. Per germline, CDR1 DFQATT and CDR2 SNEGSKA (reference sequence). CDR3 length: 12 amino acids. CDR3 residues: CSAGTAIAGYTF. DNA for the CDR3: TGCAGTGCCGGGACCGCTATCGCTGGCTACACCTTC.

The chain uses TRBV6-2 or TRBV6-3 and TRBJ2-7, with TRBD1 matching 8 bases. Losses at the gene ends were 8 bases for V and 0 bases for J; bases not matched to a gene: 9. This CDR3 has 15 amino acids. CDR1 is MNHEY and CDR2 is SVGEGT in the germline V gene. CDR3 amino acids: CASLGGTGRSYEQYF. The CDR3 bases are TGTGCCAGCTTAGGGGGGACAGGACGCTCCTACGAGCAGTACTTC.

The V and J genes are TRBV20-1 and TRBJ2-3; D might be TRBD1 (6 bases). CDR3 length equals 13 residues. Germline V gene sequence: CDR1 DFQATT, CDR2 SNEGSKA (reference sequence). V was shortened by 6 bases and J by 2 bases, with 12 bases between the two germline ends. The DNA of the CDR3 is TGCAGTGCCCCCAGGGGAAACACAGATACGCAGTATTTT. Translation gives CSAPRGNTDTQYF.

This clonotype was detected many times. The V and J genes are TRBV5-1 and TRBJ2-7; D not resolved. The CDR3 has 15 amino acids. Germline CDR1 is SGHRS and CDR2 is YFSETQ. V lost 0 bases and J lost 3, with 13 bases in between. For the CDR3, the DNA is TGCGCCAGCAGCTTGGATGCAGCTAGTTTCTACGAGCAGTACTTC. Amino acid sequence: CASSLDAASFYEQYF.

The chain links TRBV12-3 or TRBV12-4 to TRBJ1-6; no definite D call. The CDR3 consists of 15 residues. Trimming removed 5 bases at V and 4 bases at J, with 12 bases between. The CDR3 bases are TGTGCCAGCAGTGACGTGACGGTGTATAATTCACCCCTCCACTTT. This codes for CASSDVTVYNSPLHF.

In regard to this clonotype: The junction differs from germline at one of its ends, possibly a read error. This chain uses TRBV14 with TRBJ1-2; TRBD1 matches at 8 bases. The CDR3 runs to 15 residues. The germline gives CDR1 SGHDN, CDR2 FVKESK. The CDR3 is CASSQDRGLTNGCTF. The CDR3 region has the DNA TGTGCCAGCAGCCAAGACAGGGGGCTGACAAATGGCTGCACCTTC. Looking up the rest from reference TRBV14 and TRBJ1-2 gives the full variable domain: EAGVTQFPSHSVIEKGQTVTLRCDPISGHDNLYWYRRVMGKEIKFLLHFVKESKQDESGMPNNRFLAERTGGTYSTLKVQPAELEDSGVYFCASSQDRGLTNGCTFGSGTRLTVV.

The rearrangement uses TRBV10-3 and TRBJ2-3; weak D call: TRBD1 (6 bases). This CDR3 contains 14 residues. V shed 10 bases and J shed 6 bases, with 20 bases lying between them. Germline V gene sequence: CDR1 ENHRY, CDR2 SYGVKD. The CDR3 DNA follows: TGTGCCACTACCCCCGTCCAGGGGTTCGATACGCAGTATTTT. This encodes CATTPVQGFDTQYF.

This chain links TRBV12-3 or TRBV12-4 with TRBJ2-1; 14 bases align to TRBD2. The length of the CDR3 is 15 residues. Trimming at V came to 6 bases and at J to 7 bases, leaving 5 bases not matched to a gene. CDR3 in DNA: TGTGCCAGCAGAGGGACTAGCGGGAGCGGGAATGAGCAGTTCTTC. It translates to CASRGTSGSGNEQFF.

This clonotype has only a few counts. At one boundary the junction diverges from the germline segment, which might be a read error. The rearrangement links TRBV4-1 to TRBJ2-5; 7 nucleotides align to TRBD2. The DNA end is more similar to TRBJ2-7, so the J call may be wrong. The CDR3 extends over 14 amino acids. Germline CDR1 MGHRA, CDR2 YSYEKL. The CDR3 sequence: CASSQTSSGPEQYF. The CDR3 nucleotides are TGCGCCAGTAGCCAGACCTCTAGCGGTCCCGAGCAGTACTTC.

The chain employs TRBV18 and TRBJ2-2, with 7 bases identical to TRBD2. The ends lost 3 bases at V and 3 bases at J; junction bases unmatched: 7. Germline CDR1 KGHSH, CDR2 LQKENI. CDR3 length equals 16 residues. CDR3 nucleotide sequence: TGTGCCAGCTCACCTGGAATCCTAGCGGACACCGGGGAGCTGTTTTTT. It codes for CASSPGILADTGELFF.

The gene calls are TRBV20-1 and TRBJ1-2; D remains ambiguous. Germline V gene data show CDR1 as DFQATT and CDR2 as SNEGSKA (reference sequence). V lost 0 bases, J lost 2 bases, and 10 bases lay in between. The CDR3 runs 14 residues. For the CDR3, the DNA is TGCAGTGCTAGAGACCCGACACAGAACTATGGCTACACCTTC. Its translation is CSARDPTQNYGYTF.

The sample holds a few counts of this clonotype. The V gene is TRBV4-1, the J gene TRBJ2-3; 11 positions match TRBD2. The germline gives CDR1 MGHRA, CDR2 YSYEKL. The CDR3 is 17 amino acids. Trimming took 1 base from V and 2 from J; bases not matched to a gene: 5. The chain's CDR3 is CASSQGLAGGNTDTQYF. Written as DNA, the CDR3 is TGCGCCAGCAGCCAAGGGCTAGCGGGGGGCAACACAGATACGCAGTATTTT.

The chain is built from TRBV20-1 and TRBJ2-1; no reliable D call. V was pared by 6 bases and J by 6 bases, with 6 bases between. Germline V CDR1 and CDR2: DFQATT, SNEGSKA (reference sequence). This CDR3 has 10 amino acids. The CDR3 is CSAYGNEQFF. CDR3 coding DNA: TGCAGTGCCTACGGCAATGAGCAGTTCTTC.